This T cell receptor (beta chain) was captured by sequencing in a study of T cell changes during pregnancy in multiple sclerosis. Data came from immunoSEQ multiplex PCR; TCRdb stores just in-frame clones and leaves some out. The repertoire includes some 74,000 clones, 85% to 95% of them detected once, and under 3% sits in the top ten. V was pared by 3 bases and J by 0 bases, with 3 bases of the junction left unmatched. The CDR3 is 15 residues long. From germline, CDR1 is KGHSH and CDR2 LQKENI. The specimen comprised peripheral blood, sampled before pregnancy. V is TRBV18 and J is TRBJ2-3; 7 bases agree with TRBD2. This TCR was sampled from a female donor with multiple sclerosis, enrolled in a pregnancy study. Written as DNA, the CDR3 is TGTGCCAGCTCACCGCTAGCGGTCAGCACAGATACGCAGTATTTT. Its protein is CASSPLAVSTDTQYF.